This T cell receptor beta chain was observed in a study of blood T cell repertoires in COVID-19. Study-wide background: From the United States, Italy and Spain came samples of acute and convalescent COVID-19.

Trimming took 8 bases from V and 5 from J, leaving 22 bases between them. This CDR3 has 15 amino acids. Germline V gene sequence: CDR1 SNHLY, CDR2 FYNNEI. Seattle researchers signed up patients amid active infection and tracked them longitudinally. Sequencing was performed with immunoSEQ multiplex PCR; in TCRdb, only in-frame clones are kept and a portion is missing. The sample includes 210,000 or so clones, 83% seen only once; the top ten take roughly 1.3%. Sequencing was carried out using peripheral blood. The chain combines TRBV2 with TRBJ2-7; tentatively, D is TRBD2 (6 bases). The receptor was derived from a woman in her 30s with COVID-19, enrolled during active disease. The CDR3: CASGRELLDGHEQYF. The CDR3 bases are TGTGCCAGCGGGCGGGAACTATTAGACGGGCACGAGCAGTACTTC.